The T cell receptor (beta chain) described here comes from a study of blood T cells in healthy people across ages. Primed by a sample-barcoded 5' primer and a J-beta primer mix, a second PCR proceeded for about 7 to 11 cycles. Using its own MiXCR run on the 5' RACE reads, TCRdb lists one record per CDR3 protein. Here the sample spans more than 800,000 distinct CDR3 sequences, 29% being singletons. Germline V gene sequence: CDR1 SGHDN, CDR2 FVKESK. The CDR3 has 15 amino acids. Losses at the gene ends were 5 bases for V and 13 bases for J; bases not matched to a gene: 17. Source material: blood. The gene calls are TRBV14 and TRBJ2-1; 7 bases align to TRBD1. The clonotype was recovered from an elderly woman in good health. The chain's CDR3 is CASSKGQIMRETQFF. Written as DNA, the CDR3 is TGTGCCAGCAGCAAGGGACAGATAATGAGAGAGACCCAGTTCTTC.